This passage covers 20 T cell receptor beta chains from one sample sequenced in a study of radiation and T cells in renal cell carcinoma. Some clones are missing from TCRdb's copy, which holds only in-frame ones; the method was immunoSEQ multiplex PCR. The repertoire has 160,000 or so clones, about nine tenths of them found once; the top ten carry 10% to 15%. The time point is: blood 2 weeks post-SBRT. The treatment here: 15 Gy SBRT to primary tumor, nephrectomy 4 weeks later. Here the sequenced sample was blood, taken from a patient whose treatment included radiotherapy and nephrectomy. The receptors come from a woman aged 50 to 60 with renal cell carcinoma.

This chain uses TRBV4-1 with TRBJ1-1; tentative D call: TRBD1 (5 bases). The V gene lost 1 base and the J gene lost 4 bases, with 13 bases spanning the gap. The germline gives CDR1 MGHRA, CDR2 YSYEKL. The CDR3 is 15 residues long. CDR3 nucleotides: TGCGCCAGCAGCCAAGGCCCCGGGGGTAGCACTGAAGCTTTCTTT. The encoded protein is CASSQGPGGSTEAFF.

The rearrangement uses TRBV7-2 and TRBJ2-3, with D tentatively TRBD1 (5 bases). Germline V gene lookup returns CDR1 SGHTA and CDR2 FQGNSA. Trimming removed 0 bases from V and 6 bases from J, with 13 bases in between. The CDR3 loop spans 15 amino acids. CDR3 residues: CASSLASYRKDTQYF. The CDR3 DNA reads TGTGCCAGCAGCTTAGCGTCCTACAGGAAGGATACGCAGTATTTT.

For the CDR3, the DNA is TGCGCCAGCAGCCAAGATAGTAACTTCTACAATGAGCAGTTCTTC. Translated, it gives CASSQDSNFYNEQFF. V usage is TRBV4-3 and J usage is TRBJ2-1; D gene ambiguous. The CDR3 has 15 residues. The V gene lost 0 bases and the J gene lost 3 bases, with 9 bases spanning the gap. Germline V CDR1 and CDR2: LGHNA, YSLEER.

The chain is built from TRBV5-1 and TRBJ2-5, with D possibly TRBD2 on 6 matching bases. The V end lost 7 bases, the J end lost 3 bases, and 16 bases lay between the germline ends. The CDR3 runs 14 residues. Germline CDR1 SGHRS, CDR2 YFSETQ. Here the CDR3 reads CASRIGGGEETQYF. The DNA of the CDR3 is TGCGCCAGCCGGATTGGGGGAGGTGAAGAGACCCAGTACTTC. Full variable domain (remainder filled in from reference TRBV5-1 and TRBJ2-5): KAGVTQTPRYLIKTRGQQVTLSCSPISGHRSVSWYQQTPGQGLQFLFEYFSETQRNKGNFPGRFSGRQFSNSRSEMNVSTLELGDSALYLCASRIGGGEETQYFGPGTRLLVL.

This chain joins TRBV5-6 and TRBJ1-5; 9 nucleotides match TRBD1. The junction had 5 bases not matched to a gene; V was cut back by 0 bases and J by 7 bases. The CDR3 contains 15 residues. Germline-derived CDR1 and CDR2 are SGHDT and YYEEEE. Here the CDR3 reads CASSLAGTGYQPQHF. The CDR3 bases are TGTGCCAGCAGCTTGGCCGGGACAGGGTACCAGCCCCAGCATTTT.

V usage is TRBV5-8 and J usage is TRBJ2-1, with TRBD2 as a possible D gene (5 bases). V was trimmed by 0 bases and J by 9 bases, leaving 22 bases between them. Germline CDR1 and CDR2: SGHTS and YDEGEE. CDR3 length equals 17 residues. As DNA, the CDR3 is TGTGCCAGCAGCTTGGCGGCGGGCATACTAGGTTCTGCTGAGCAGTTCTTC. Its protein is CASSLAAGILGSAEQFF.

This clone has only one observation. This rearrangement joins TRBV2 to TRBJ2-3; D is ambiguous. The germline gives CDR1 SNHLY, CDR2 FYNNEI. Trimming took 1 base from V and 7 from J, leaving 9 bases between them. CDR3 length equals 13 residues. CDR3 residues: CASSEGPYNTQYF. The CDR3 DNA follows: TGTGCCAGCAGTGAAGGGCCCTATAATACGCAGTATTTT. Supplemented by reference TRBV2 and TRBJ2-3, the full variable domain reads EPEVTQTPSHQVTQMGQEVILRCVPISNHLYFYWYRQILGQKVEFLVSFYNNEISEKSEIFDDQFSVERPDGSNFTLKIRSTKLEDSAMYFCASSEGPYNTQYFGPGTRLTVL.

About this clone itself: The junction departs from germline at one end; a sequencing error may be responsible. The chain employs TRBV7-7 and TRBJ2-1; possible D gene TRBD1, 5 bases. Germline loops: CDR1 SSHAT, CDR2 FNYEAQ (reference sequence). This CDR3 spans 15 amino acids. The CDR3 region is CASSLAGSPYNEQFF. The CDR3 DNA follows: TGTGCTAGCAGCTTAGCAGGGTCCCCCTACAATGAGCAGTTCTTC.

The chain carries TRBV19 and TRBJ2-2; TRBD2 matches 7 bases. The V gene's germline CDR1 is LNHDA and CDR2 SQIVND (reference sequence). V dropped 5 bases and J dropped 1; count of bases not matched to a gene: 4. The CDR3 has 15 amino acids. The CDR3 coding sequence is TGTGCCAGTAGTGGTCGGACTAGGAACACCGGGGAGCTGTTTTTT. It translates to CASSGRTRNTGELFF.

The chain employs TRBV7-6 and TRBJ2-6; D uncertain. The CDR3 has 17 residues. Trimming took off 1 base at V and 0 bases at J, with 10 bases between the two ends. Germline CDR1 SGHVS, CDR2 FNYEAQ. CDR3 sequence: CASSLVGAASGANVLTF. CDR3 coding DNA: TGTGCCAGCAGCTTAGTGGGCGCGGCCTCTGGGGCCAACGTCCTGACTTTC.

This sequence joins TRBV14 and TRBJ2-7, with a weak D call TRBD1 (6 bases). Trimming shortened V by 4 bases and J by 1 base, and 17 bases separated the two germline ends. This CDR3 has 16 amino acids. Looked up from germline, CDR1 is SGHDN and CDR2 is FVKESK. The CDR3 loop is CASSPLQRTGSYEQYF. Written as DNA, the CDR3 is TGTGCCAGCAGCCCGTTACAGAGAACAGGGTCCTACGAGCAGTACTTC.

The chain couples TRBV21-1 to TRBJ1-1. TRBV21-1 is an annotated pseudogene. This CDR3 has 13 residues. The CDR3 sequence: CASSKEGNTEAFF. CDR3 nucleotide sequence: TGTGCCAGCAGCAAAGAGGGAAACACTGAAGCTTTCTTT.

This clone was seen just once. This chain connects TRBV7-6 to TRBJ2-3; 7 nucleotides agree with TRBD2. The CDR3 consists of 16 residues. V gave up 5 bases and J gave up 3 bases; unmatched junction bases: 11. From germline, CDR1 is SGHVS and CDR2 FNYEAQ. CDR3 sequence reads: CASSPPTSVETDTQYF. CDR3 nucleotide sequence: TGTGCCAGCAGCCCGCCCACTAGCGTTGAAACAGATACGCAGTATTTT.

This clone came up once. The V gene is TRBV5-6, the J gene TRBJ1-1; 7 bases agree with TRBD1. Germline V lookup: CDR1 SGHDT, CDR2 YYEEEE. Unmatched junction bases numbered 7, after V lost 6 bases and J lost 5 bases. The CDR3 totals 13 residues. The CDR3 DNA reads as TGTGCCAGCACCTCGACAGGGAGGACTGAAGCTTTCTTT. As protein: CASTSTGRTEAFF. The full variable domain, in which reference TRBV5-6 and TRBJ1-1 provide the parts outside the CDR3, is DAGVTQSPTHLIKTRGQQVTLRCSPKSGHDTVSWYQQALGQGPQFIFQYYEEEERQRGNFPDRFSGHQFPNYSSELNVNALLLGDSALYLCASTSTGRTEAFFGQGTRLTVV.

The chain links TRBV4-3 to TRBJ2-1; D remains ambiguous. The ends were cut back, 1 base at V and 1 base at J, with 8 bases in the middle. Germline values: CDR1 LGHNA, CDR2 YSLEER. The CDR3 spans 15 residues. CDR3 sequence (DNA): TGCGCCAGCAGCCAAGGGCTGGTATCCTACAATGAGCAGTTCTTC. Its translation is CASSQGLVSYNEQFF.

The chain uses TRBV9 and TRBJ2-2; weak D call: TRBD1 (5 bases). V lost 6 bases and J 6 bases, leaving 18 bases between the germline ends. From germline, CDR1 is SGDLS and CDR2 YYNGEE. This CDR3 has 15 amino acids. This chain's CDR3 is CASTGRQSPSGELFF. For the CDR3, the DNA is TGTGCCAGCACCGGACGACAGAGCCCCTCCGGGGAGCTGTTTTTT.

This sequence joins TRBV5-8 and TRBJ1-1; possibly TRBD1 for D (6 bases). CDR3 length equals 15 residues. V lost 2 bases and J 5 bases, leaving 16 bases between the germline ends. Germline loops: CDR1 SGHTS, CDR2 YDEGEE. CDR3 sequence: CASSLRGSGRTEAFF. CDR3 coding DNA: TGTGCCAGCAGCTTAAGGGGGAGCGGGAGGACTGAAGCTTTCTTT.

The chain recombines TRBV5-5 with TRBJ1-5, with 9 positions matching TRBD1. The length of the CDR3 is 15 residues. CDR1 is SGHKS, CDR2 YYEKEE, per germline (reference sequence). J lost 6 bases, V lost 4 bases, and 8 bases had no gene match. CDR3 DNA sequence: TGTGCCAGCAGCCCGGGACAGGGAGGGGTTCAGCCCCAGCATTTT. Its translation: CASSPGQGGVQPQHF.

The chain links TRBV6-5 to TRBJ2-1; TRBD1 might be the D (5 bases). Germline V gene lookup returns CDR1 MNHEY and CDR2 SVGAGI. V shed 5 bases and J shed 6 bases, with 11 bases lying between them. This CDR3 is 13 amino acids long. CDR3 DNA sequence: TGTGCCAGCAGTCCCGACAGCCGCAATGAGCAGTTCTTC. Translation: CASSPDSRNEQFF.

The chain employs TRBV11-2 and TRBJ2-5; D is perhaps TRBD2 (5 bases). Germline values: CDR1 SGHAT, CDR2 FQNNGV. V was trimmed by 2 bases and J by 7 bases, leaving 11 bases between them. The CDR3 sequence is 13 residues long. CDR3 nucleotide sequence: TGTGCCAGCAGCTTAATCGGACGGGGGACCCAGTACTTC. Its protein product is CASSLIGRGTQYF.